Listed below are T cell receptor beta chains from one sample, sequenced in a study of CD8+ T cells in alopecia areata. Produced via immunoSEQ multiplex PCR; TCRdb's table is partial and in-frame only. The data show approximately 190,000 clones, with 58% seen just once and 5.5% held by the top ten. The specimen comprised CD4+ T cells sorted from blood, sampled at week 24, from a patient treated with tofacitinib. These receptors were taken from a human donor with alopecia areata. The CDR3 runs from the conserved cysteine through the conserved F or W.

V	J	CDR3
TRBV10-3	TRBJ2-5	CAISGIAGGLQETQYF
TRBV7-9	TRBJ2-1	CASSHPQGESSYNEQFF
TRBV5-4	TRBJ2-6	CASSSWAARTGANVLTF
TRBV6-5	TRBJ2-7	CASSVASGYEQYF
TRBV2	TRBJ2-7	CASRQTYEQYF
TRBV5-4	TRBJ2-1	CASSLEPLAGRNEQFF
TRBV5-1	TRBJ2-7	CASSYSPRGTTLEQYF
TRBV30	TRBJ1-2	CALNRALVDGYTF
TRBV9	TRBJ2-3	CASSVETDTQYF
TRBV10-2	TRBJ2-5	CATSRGGETQYF
TRBV18	TRBJ2-3	CASSPPEYTQYF
TRBV18	TRBJ2-1	CASSQIGTEQFF
TRBV29-1	TRBJ1-5	CSARDINQPQHF
TRBV29-1	TRBJ1-2	CSVDTRIGQEANYGYTF
TRBV7-2	TRBJ2-3	CASSPTFGGGTDTQYF
TRBV4-2	TRBJ1-1	CASSQDSTVNTEAFF
TRBV6-6	TRBJ1-2	CASSPGNYGYTF
TRBV2	TRBJ1-3	CASSNQGVQGNTIYF
TRBV5-6	TRBJ1-2	CASSLPTYGYTF
TRBV11-2	TRBJ2-3	CASSFLRYTDTQYF
TRBV27	TRBJ2-5	CASRMTGQETQYF
TRBV28	TRBJ1-3	CASTISGNTIYF
TRBV7-9	TRBJ2-5	CASSIQGGIRETQYF
TRBV7-2	TRBJ1-1	CASSSTGGRTEAFF
TRBV4-2	TRBJ2-3	CASSQAGVDTQYF
TRBV7-2	TRBJ2-5	CASSRQPGETQYF
TRBV5-1	TRBJ2-5	CASSLAQGAAETQYF
TRBV11-3	TRBJ2-6	CASSLGGSGANVLTF
TRBV7-2	TRBJ2-5	CASSLGGLAVFQETQYF
TRBV5-1	TRBJ1-1	CASSSKTGANTEAFF
TRBV7-9	TRBJ1-1	CASSLEGNTEAFF
TRBV10-3	TRBJ1-6	CAIRDRGSNSPLHF